This record looks at one T cell receptor (beta chain) sequence and its context. This specimen belongs to a study of blood T cell repertoires in COVID-19. As for the study in general: Some COVID-19 samples were acute and others convalescent; all came from the United States, Italy and Spain. The analysed material was cDNA or gDNA that came from T cells, B-cell-depleted T cells, or PBMCs.

CDR3 length equals 12 residues. With V trimmed by 10 bases and J by 5 bases, 6 bases remained unmatched. Germline V gene sequence: CDR1 MNHEY, CDR2 SVGAGI. In the original processing: Amplifying reference gene primers gave estimates of nucleated cell counts. Sequencing was performed with immunoSEQ multiplex PCR; in TCRdb, only in-frame clones are kept and a portion is missing. The V and J calls and clone size come from that table; D and trimming were worked out from the DNA. This table has roughly 100,000 clones, 75% to 95% appearing once. Sequencing was carried out using peripheral blood. The TCR was taken from a man aged 18 to 30 with acute or convalescent COVID-19. V gene TRBV6-5 combines with J gene TRBJ1-1, with TRBD1 identical over 8 bases. The CDR3 protein is CATATGATEAFF. CDR3 DNA sequence: TGTGCCACTGCGACAGGGGCAACTGAAGCTTTCTTT.